This record covers a single TCR beta chain. Its specificity is unknown. TCRdb recomputed calls from the 5' RACE reads with MiXCR, one row per CDR3 protein. The repertoire holds 190,000 or so distinct CDR3 sequences, with about a fifth as singletons. The sample belongs to a study of T-cell memory formation after mild COVID-19. Findings and limits, study-wide: The CD4+ clones that contracted clustered mainly within CM and EM, and the CD8+ clones concentrated in EMRA.

The germline gives CDR1 MGHRA, CDR2 YSYEKL. V was pared by 1 base and J by 6 bases, with 16 bases between. This CDR3 is built from 16 residues. The rearrangement uses TRBV4-1 and TRBJ1-5; D is possibly TRBD1 (5 bases). This clonotype originated in an adult woman who had mild COVID-19 (a few samples of this study predate the infection). Cell type and time point are not known. Specimen: PBMCs or a T cell subset sorted from them (not recorded which). The CDR3: CASSQAYLGAPQPQHF. As DNA, the CDR3 is TGCGCCAGCAGCCAAGCCTACCTCGGGGCCCCTCAGCCCCAGCATTTT.